The subject of this entry is one T cell receptor (beta chain). Antigen: not known. Naive CD8 cells lacked CD45RO and underwent positive selection for CCR7, leaving out terminally differentiated effector memory CD45RA+ cells. The data were produced by immunoSEQ multiplex PCR, yet TCRdb's version contains in-frame clones alone and is incomplete. The sample has around 2,000,000 clones; approximately 94% are singletons. This CDR3 is 14 amino acids long. Trimming removed 4 bases from V and 6 bases from J; junction bases left unmatched: 3. Germline loops: CDR1 SGHDT, CDR2 YYEEEE. These data are taken from a study of shared clonotypes between healthy human individuals. Study in general: Three plates each covered CD4 naive and memory; CD8 naive two, CD8 memory one.

Study-wide points: Estimated richness was generally greater in naive than memory subsets.

V gene TRBV5-6 combines with J gene TRBJ1-4, with TRBD1 matching over 10 bases. The sequence derives from a man between 18 and 29 years old in good health. Sample: naive CD8+ T cells sorted from blood. CDR3: CASSPGQGDEKLFF. CDR3 DNA: TGTGCCAGCAGCCCAGGACAGGGGGATGAAAAACTGTTTTTT.